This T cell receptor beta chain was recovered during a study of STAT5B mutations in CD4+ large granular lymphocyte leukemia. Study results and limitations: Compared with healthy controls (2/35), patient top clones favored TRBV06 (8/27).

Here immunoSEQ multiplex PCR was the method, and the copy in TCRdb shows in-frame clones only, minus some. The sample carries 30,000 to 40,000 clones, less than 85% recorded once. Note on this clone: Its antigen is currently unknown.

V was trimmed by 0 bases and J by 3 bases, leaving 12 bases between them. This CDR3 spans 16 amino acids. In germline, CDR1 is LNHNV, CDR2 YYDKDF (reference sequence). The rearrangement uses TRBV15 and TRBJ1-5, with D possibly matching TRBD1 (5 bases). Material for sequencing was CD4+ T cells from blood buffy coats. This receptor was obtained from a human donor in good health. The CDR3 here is CATSREGTQANQPQHF. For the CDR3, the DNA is TGTGCCACCAGCAGAGAGGGAACACAGGCCAATCAGCCCCAGCATTTT.